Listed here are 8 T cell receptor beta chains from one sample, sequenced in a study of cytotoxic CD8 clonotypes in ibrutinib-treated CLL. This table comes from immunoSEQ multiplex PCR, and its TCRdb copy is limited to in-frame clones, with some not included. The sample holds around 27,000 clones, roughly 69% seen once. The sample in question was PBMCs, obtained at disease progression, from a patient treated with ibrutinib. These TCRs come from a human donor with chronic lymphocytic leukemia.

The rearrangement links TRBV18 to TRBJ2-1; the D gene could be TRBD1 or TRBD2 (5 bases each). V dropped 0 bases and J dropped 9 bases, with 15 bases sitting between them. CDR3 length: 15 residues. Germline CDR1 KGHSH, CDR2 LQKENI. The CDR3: CASSPPGTALGEQFF. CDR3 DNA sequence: TGTGCCAGCTCACCACCCGGGACCGCCTTGGGTGAGCAGTTCTTC. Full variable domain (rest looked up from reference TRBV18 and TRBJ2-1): NAGVMQNPRHLVRRRGQEARLRCSPMKGHSHVYWYRQLPEEGLKFMVYLQKENIIDESGMPKERFSAEFPKEGPSILRIQQVVRGDSAAYFCASSPPGTALGEQFFGPGTRLTVL.

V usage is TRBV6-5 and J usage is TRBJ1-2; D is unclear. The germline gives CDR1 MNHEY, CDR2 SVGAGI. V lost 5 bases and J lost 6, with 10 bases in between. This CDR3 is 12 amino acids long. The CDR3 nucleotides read TGTGCCAGCAGTCTAATTGGAAATGGCTACACCTTC. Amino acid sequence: CASSLIGNGYTF.

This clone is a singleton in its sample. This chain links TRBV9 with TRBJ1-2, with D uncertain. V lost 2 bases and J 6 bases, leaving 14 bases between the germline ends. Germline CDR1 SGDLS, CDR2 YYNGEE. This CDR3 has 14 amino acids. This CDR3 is CASSVSSRGDGYTF. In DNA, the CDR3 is TGTGCCAGCAGCGTTTCAAGCCGAGGAGATGGCTACACCTTC.

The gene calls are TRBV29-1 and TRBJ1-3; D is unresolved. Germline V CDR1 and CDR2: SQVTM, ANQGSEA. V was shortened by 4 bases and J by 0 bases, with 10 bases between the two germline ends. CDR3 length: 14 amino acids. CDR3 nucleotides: TGCAGCGTTGGGAGCAGGAACTCTGGAAACACCATATATTTT. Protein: CSVGSRNSGNTIYF.

The CDR3 is CASSARQGAYEQYF. CDR3 in DNA: TGTGCCAGCAGCGCCCGACAGGGTGCCTACGAGCAGTACTTC. The chain links TRBV13 to TRBJ2-7; the match to TRBD1 covers 7 bases. V gave up 5 bases and J gave up 2 bases; unmatched junction bases: 6. Germline-derived CDR1 and CDR2 are PRHDT and FYEKMQ (reference sequence). The CDR3 has 14 amino acids.

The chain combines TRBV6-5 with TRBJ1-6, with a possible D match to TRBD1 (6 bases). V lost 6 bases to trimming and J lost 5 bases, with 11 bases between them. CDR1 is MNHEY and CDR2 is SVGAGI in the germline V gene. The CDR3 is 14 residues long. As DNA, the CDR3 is TGTGCCAGCAGCACAGGGCGACATAATTCACCCCTCCACTTT. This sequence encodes CASSTGRHNSPLHF.

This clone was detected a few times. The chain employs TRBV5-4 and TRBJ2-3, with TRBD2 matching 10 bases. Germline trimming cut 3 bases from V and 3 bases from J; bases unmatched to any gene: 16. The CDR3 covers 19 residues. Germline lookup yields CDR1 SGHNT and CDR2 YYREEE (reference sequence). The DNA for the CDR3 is TGTGCCAGCAGCTCCCAGAAGATATTAGCGGGGGGAAGGACAGATACGCAGTATTTT. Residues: CASSSQKILAGGRTDTQYF.

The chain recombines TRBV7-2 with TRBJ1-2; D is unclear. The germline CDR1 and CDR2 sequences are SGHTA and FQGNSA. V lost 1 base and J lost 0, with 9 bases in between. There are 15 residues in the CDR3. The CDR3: CASSLGGLANYGYTF. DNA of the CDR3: TGTGCCAGCAGCTTAGGTGGACTAGCTAACTATGGCTACACCTTC.